Below are 30 T cell receptor beta chains sequenced from a single sample in a study of blood T cell repertoires in COVID-19 (dated by TCRdb to the early 2020s). Library generation was performed with the immunoSEQ multiplex PCR assay. In its TCRdb copy, this immuneACCESS table keeps in-frame sequences only and misses some clones. Where compared with another copy, unresolved V genes explain less than half of these, and the others have no known cause. The table for this sample lists some 300,000 clones; roughly 86% of them were counted only once. In total, the top ten clones hold around 1.9% of the sample. Source material: peripheral blood. All receptors come from a woman in her thirties with COVID-19, enrolled during active disease.

This clone came up a few times. This chain joins TRBV4-1 and TRBJ2-3; TRBD2 matches at 9 bases. The germline V gene encodes CDR1 MGHRA and CDR2 YSYEKL. The CDR3 is made up of 17 amino acids. Trimming took 4 bases from V and 2 from J; bases not matched to a gene: 10. CDR3 nucleotide sequence: TGCGCCAGCAGCCTGCGAAGGCTAGCGGGGAACACAGATACGCAGTATTTT. Translated: CASSLRRLAGNTDTQYF.

The V and J genes are TRBV5-1 and TRBJ2-3; 9 bases match TRBD2. Germline V gene data show CDR1 as SGHRS and CDR2 as YFSETQ. This CDR3 comprises 15 residues. V was pared by 5 bases and J by 2 bases, with 6 bases of the junction left unmatched. The CDR3 sequence: CASRIAGETTDTQYF. CDR3 nucleotide sequence: TGCGCCAGCAGGATAGCGGGGGAAACCACAGATACGCAGTATTTT.

CDR3 sequence reads: CASSQIQAYGYTF. Here the CDR3 DNA reads TGCGCCAGCAGCCAAATACAGGCGTATGGCTACACCTTC. The chain links TRBV4-1 to TRBJ1-2, with TRBD1 as a possible D gene (5 bases). The CDR3 is 13 amino acids. Trimming shortened V by 2 bases and J by 5 bases, and 9 bases separated the two germline ends. Germline assignment: CDR1 MGHRA and CDR2 YSYEKL.

The rearrangement uses TRBV14 and TRBJ1-3, with unresolved D. V was clipped by 3 bases and J by 0 bases, with 6 bases between them. The CDR3 totals 14 residues. In germline, CDR1 is SGHDN, CDR2 FVKESK. The CDR3 nucleotides read TGTGCCAGCAGCCAGTCCTACTCTGGAAACACCATATATTTT. Translating gives CASSQSYSGNTIYF. Variable domain in full (rest from reference TRBV14 and TRBJ1-3): EAGVTQFPSHSVIEKGQTVTLRCDPISGHDNLYWYRRVMGKEIKFLLHFVKESKQDESGMPNNRFLAERTGGTYSTLKVQPAELEDSGVYFCASSQSYSGNTIYFGEGSWLTVV.

The chain is built from TRBV5-6 and TRBJ2-7; 7 bases fit TRBD1. Germline CDR1 and CDR2: SGHDT and YYEEEE. The CDR3 runs 13 residues. V lost 4 bases, J lost 4 bases, and 5 bases stayed unmatched. The CDR3 sequence: CASSTDRVYEQYF. CDR3 bases: TGTGCCAGCAGCACCGACAGGGTGTACGAGCAGTACTTC.

The chain links TRBV27 to TRBJ1-2; TRBD1 matches 7 bases. V shed 5 bases, J shed 1 base, and the junction held 4 bases outside the gene matches. The CDR3 totals 14 residues. Germline-derived CDR1 and CDR2 are MNHEY and SMNVEV (reference sequence). For the CDR3, the DNA is TGTGCCAGCAGTCCCAGACAGGGTAACTATGGCTACACCTTC. Its protein is CASSPRQGNYGYTF.

The V call is TRBV7-2, the J call TRBJ1-4, with a weak D call TRBD1 (6 bases). CDR3 length equals 14 residues. Per the germline V gene, CDR1 is SGHTA and CDR2 is FQGNSA. V lost 1 base and J 8 bases, leaving 11 bases between the germline ends. This CDR3 is CASSLGPGVEKLFF. As DNA, the CDR3 is TGTGCCAGCAGCTTAGGGCCAGGGGTCGAAAAACTGTTTTTT. The entire variable domain, with the rest obtained from reference TRBV7-2 and TRBJ1-4, is as follows: GAGVSQSPSNKVTEKGKDVELRCDPISGHTALYWYRQSLGQGLEFLIYFQGNSAPDKSGLPSDRFSAERTGGSVSTLTIQRTQQEDSAVYLCASSLGPGVEKLFFGSGTQLSVL.

The chain's CDR3 is CASSYAELNTGELFF. In DNA form, the CDR3 reads TGTGCCAGCAGTTACGCAGAATTAAACACCGGGGAGCTGTTTTTT. The J gene is TRBJ2-2, the V gene TRBV6-6; no clear D gene. The CDR3 spans 15 residues. CDR1 is MNHNY and CDR2 is SVGAGI in the germline V gene (reference sequence). The V end was cut by 2 bases, the J end by 2 bases, with 9 bases between.

The rearrangement links TRBV30 to TRBJ1-1; TRBD1 aligns across 8 bases. This CDR3 is built from 16 residues. CDR1 and CDR2 (germline): GTSNPN, SVGIG (reference sequence). Trimming took 3 bases from V and 1 from J; bases not matched to a gene: 10. The CDR3 DNA is TGTGCCTGGAGGCATAATACCGGGACAGGGAACACTGAAGCTTTCTTT. Its protein product is CAWRHNTGTGNTEAFF.

The chain links TRBV7-9 to TRBJ1-1; D uncertain. The CDR3 sequence is 11 residues long. Germline loops: CDR1 SEHNR, CDR2 FQNEAQ (reference sequence). The V gene lost 6 bases and the J gene lost 6 bases, with 8 bases spanning the gap. CDR3 coding DNA: TGTGCCAGCAGGCATAGTGCTGAAGCTTTCTTT. It yields the protein CASRHSAEAFF.

This clone was observed once. J is TRBJ1-1 and V is TRBV9; 12 nucleotides line up with TRBD1. The CDR3 runs 17 residues. Germline assignment: CDR1 SGDLS and CDR2 YYNGEE. J was trimmed by 3 bases and V by 3 bases; bases with no gene match: 9. CDR3 DNA: TGTGCCAGCAGCGCTAACCGGGACAGGGGGCTTCACACTGAAGCTTTCTTT. The encoded protein is CASSANRDRGLHTEAFF.

The V call is TRBV27, the J call TRBJ1-2; 10 nucleotides agree with TRBD1. Trimming at V came to 5 bases and at J to 2 bases, leaving 5 bases not matched to a gene. This CDR3 is built from 15 residues. Germline V gives CDR1 MNHEY, CDR2 SMNVEV (reference sequence). CDR3: CASSHRTGGNYGYTF. Here the CDR3 DNA reads TGTGCCAGCAGTCACCGGACAGGGGGGAACTATGGCTACACCTTC.

This chain uses TRBV19 with TRBJ1-2; no firm D call. Germline V CDR1 and CDR2: LNHDA, SQIVND (reference sequence). Trimming removed 3 bases at V and 4 bases at J, with 9 bases between. The CDR3 totals 13 residues. CDR3 sequence reads: CASSIAEFYGYTF. The CDR3 nucleotides are TGTGCCAGTAGTATCGCAGAATTCTATGGCTACACCTTC.

The chain combines TRBV19 with TRBJ1-1; D possibly corresponds to TRBD1 (6 bases). V lost 6 bases and J lost 5, with 16 bases in between. There are 14 residues in the CDR3. CDR1 and CDR2 (germline): LNHDA, SQIVND (reference sequence). The CDR3 spells CASRQRGSGTEAFF. CDR3 nucleotide sequence: TGTGCCAGTAGACAGAGGGGGAGTGGGACTGAAGCTTTCTTT.

This chain connects TRBV10-3 to TRBJ2-7; 7 bases agree with TRBD1. This CDR3 has 14 amino acids. Germline V gene sequence: CDR1 ENHRY, CDR2 SYGVKD. The junction had 8 bases not matched to a gene; V was cut back by 6 bases and J by 3 bases. The CDR3 is CAISPRDRDYEQYF. The CDR3 bases are TGTGCCATCAGCCCCCGGGACAGAGACTACGAGCAGTACTTC.

The rearrangement joins TRBV30 to TRBJ2-3, with D possibly matching TRBD2 (5 bases). The CDR3 contains 11 residues. Germline loops: CDR1 GTSNPN, CDR2 SVGIG (reference sequence). Trimming left V 6 bases short and J 6 bases short, with 10 bases between. Here the CDR3 reads CACQGGDTQYF. For the CDR3, the DNA is TGTGCCTGCCAAGGCGGGGATACGCAGTATTTT.

The V gene is TRBV9, the J gene TRBJ1-3; D unclear. The V gene's germline CDR1 is SGDLS and CDR2 YYNGEE. V was shortened by 0 bases and J by 2 bases, with 9 bases between the two germline ends. CDR3 length equals 15 residues. The CDR3 DNA is TGTGCCAGCAGCGTAGGAGGTGCCCCTGGAAACACCATATATTTT. Translated: CASSVGGAPGNTIYF.

The rearrangement links TRBV7-3 to TRBJ2-5; a possible D gene is TRBD2 (5 bases). Trimming left V 0 bases short and J 5 bases short, with 13 bases between. Germline V lookup: CDR1 SGHTA, CDR2 FQGTGA. This CDR3 spans 15 amino acids. The CDR3 region is CASSLTGSVWETQYF. DNA of the CDR3: TGTGCCAGCAGCTTAACGGGGAGTGTCTGGGAGACCCAGTACTTC.

The chain carries TRBV7-9 and TRBJ1-1; no firm D call. The CDR3 length is 13 residues. Between the trimmed V and J ends, which lost 2 bases and 7 bases, there was a span of 11 bases. Germline lookup yields CDR1 SEHNR and CDR2 FQNEAQ (reference sequence). In DNA, the CDR3 is TGTGCCAGCAGCTTATCAGCAGGAGGTGAAGCTTTCTTT. Encoded protein: CASSLSAGGEAFF.

This clone was observed once. This specimen includes other DNA sequences encoding the same CDR3. This chain uses TRBV2 with TRBJ1-2, with D hard to call. Germline assignment: CDR1 SNHLY and CDR2 FYNNEI. The CDR3 runs 13 residues. The V gene lost 5 bases and the J gene lost 0 bases, with 7 bases spanning the gap. The CDR3 sequence is CASSPDSNYGYTF. DNA of the CDR3: TGTGCCAGCAGTCCAGACTCTAACTATGGCTACACCTTC.

This chain joins TRBV11-3 and TRBJ1-1, with 7 nucleotides matching TRBD1. Germline CDR1 reads SGHNT; CDR2 reads YENEEA. This CDR3 is 15 amino acids long. V lost 1 base and J lost 7; bases outside the gene matches: 9. This chain's CDR3 is CASSLVSTGLGEAFF. CDR3 nucleotides: TGTGCCAGCAGCTTAGTCTCGACAGGGTTGGGTGAAGCTTTCTTT. Full variable domain (rest looked up from reference TRBV11-3 and TRBJ1-1): EAGVVQSPRYKIIEKKQPVAFWCNPISGHNTLYWYLQNLGQGPELLIRYENEEAVDDSQLPKDRFSAERLKGVDSTLKIQPAELGDSAVYLCASSLVSTGLGEAFFGQGTRLTVV.

The chain employs TRBV27 and TRBJ1-4; 7 nucleotides line up with TRBD1. The CDR3 length is 16 residues. The germline V gene has CDR1 MNHEY and CDR2 SMNVEV (reference sequence). After removal of 0 bases from V and 4 bases from J, the junction contained 5 bases not matched to a gene. This CDR3 reads CASSLSKGALNEKLFF. The CDR3 DNA is TGTGCCAGCAGTTTATCGAAGGGGGCCCTTAATGAAAAACTGTTTTTT. Full variable domain (rest looked up from reference TRBV27 and TRBJ1-4): EAQVTQNPRYLITVTGKKLTVTCSQNMNHEYMSWYRQDPGLGLRQIYYSMNVEVTDKGDVPEGYKVSRKEKRNFPLILESPSPNQTSLYFCASSLSKGALNEKLFFGSGTQLSVL.

This clone was seen only a few times. The chain joins TRBV7-3 to TRBJ1-1; D ambiguous. Germline V gene data show CDR1 as SGHTA and CDR2 as FQGTGA. The V and J ends lost 2 bases and 1 base respectively, with 11 bases between them. The CDR3 spans 15 residues. The CDR3 DNA is TGTGCCAGCAGCTTAGGCACACCGGGGAACACTGAAGCTTTCTTT. It codes for CASSLGTPGNTEAFF.

The chain couples TRBV7-9 to TRBJ1-5, with TRBD1 identical over 10 bases. V gave up 3 bases and J gave up 4 bases; unmatched junction bases: 3. Looked up from germline, CDR1 is SEHNR and CDR2 is FQNEAQ (reference sequence). CDR3 length: 15 residues. CDR3 bases: TGTGCCAGCAGCTTGGGGACAGGGGTGAATCAGCCCCAGCATTTT. Its protein is CASSLGTGVNQPQHF.

The CDR3 region is CASRMGLASQFF. DNA of the CDR3: TGTGCCAGCAGAATGGGACTAGCTTCGCAGTTCTTC. The chain joins TRBV7-2 to TRBJ2-1, with TRBD2 matching over 9 bases. V trimming: 6 bases; J trimming: 12 bases; junction bases outside the gene matches: 6. Per the germline V gene, CDR1 is SGHTA and CDR2 is FQGNSA. The CDR3 consists of 12 residues.

This rearrangement joins TRBV4-1 to TRBJ1-2; 10 nucleotides match TRBD1. The germline V gene has CDR1 MGHRA and CDR2 YSYEKL. The V segment lost 4 bases and the J segment 0 bases; nucleotides outside the gene matches: 2. The CDR3 consists of 15 residues. The CDR3 region has the DNA TGCGCCAGCAGCCCAGGACAGGGGGCTAACTATGGCTACACCTTC. Its protein is CASSPGQGANYGYTF.

This clone showed up just once. The rearrangement uses TRBV6-5 and TRBJ1-4, with 7 bases identical to TRBD1. This CDR3 spans 15 amino acids. V shed 2 bases, J shed 8 bases, and the junction held 8 bases outside the gene matches. Germline V lookup: CDR1 MNHEY, CDR2 SVGAGI. CDR3 in DNA: TGTGCCAGCAGTTACGTCGGCCAGGGGGTGGAAAAACTGTTTTTT. Amino acid sequence: CASSYVGQGVEKLFF.

On this clone itself: Different DNA sequences within this sample yield the same CDR3. This chain connects TRBV5-1 to TRBJ1-2, with D tentatively TRBD1 (5 bases). V was shortened by 0 bases and J by 3 bases, with 9 bases between the two germline ends. Germline values: CDR1 SGHRS, CDR2 YFSETQ. The CDR3 extends over 14 amino acids. CDR3 loop: CASSLGRADYGYTF. CDR3 bases: TGCGCCAGCAGCTTGGGCAGGGCGGACTATGGCTACACCTTC. Looking up the rest from reference TRBV5-1 and TRBJ1-2 gives the full variable domain: KAGVTQTPRYLIKTRGQQVTLSCSPISGHRSVSWYQQTPGQGLQFLFEYFSETQRNKGNFPGRFSGRQFSNSRSEMNVSTLELGDSALYLCASSLGRADYGYTFGSGTRLTVV.

The gene calls are TRBV11-2 and TRBJ1-2; 8 nucleotides match TRBD1. CDR1 is SGHAT and CDR2 is FQNNGV in the germline V gene. CDR3 size: 18 residues. The ends lost 4 bases at V and 6 bases at J; junction bases unmatched: 19. The chain's CDR3 is CASSSSGTGAVNRHGYTF. In DNA form, the CDR3 reads TGTGCCAGCAGCTCATCCGGGACAGGCGCCGTCAACCGGCATGGCTACACCTTC.

The CDR3 DNA is TGTGCCAGCAGTTACTCTCAGGGGGCCGATCCTTACGAGCAGTACTTC. This translates into CASSYSQGADPYEQYF. The chain carries TRBV6-5 and TRBJ2-7; 8 positions agree with TRBD1. Unmatched junction bases numbered 8, after V lost 0 bases and J lost 4 bases. CDR1 is MNHEY and CDR2 is SVGAGI in the germline V gene. The CDR3 covers 16 residues.